The clone carrying this TCR beta chain was observed many times. Its target is not known. The data were obtained in a study of T cells in Graves' hyperthyroidism and ophthalmopathy. Across the whole study: Prior to any treatment, at the point of initial diagnosis, peripheral blood was collected. Study outcomes and limitations: Before onset, ophthalmopathy was predicted by the model a median around 6 months earlier.

Germline V gene sequence: CDR1 MNHEY, CDR2 SVGEGT. V was clipped by 4 bases and J by 3 bases, with 5 bases between them. The CDR3 covers 12 residues. Amplified regions were TCR beta CDR3 sequences from RNA transcripts. A first-round RT-PCR of the TCR CDR3 used the HTBI primer set. TCRdb fed the multiplex PCR reads into MiXCR, producing one record per CDR3 protein. The sample comprises approximately 400,000 distinct CDR3 sequences, over 12% of which are singletons, and 25% to 30% rests with the top ten. This chain uses TRBV6-2 or TRBV6-3 with TRBJ2-3; D uncertain. The specimen sequenced was blood. The sequence came from a man aged 45 to 65 with Graves' ophthalmopathy. The CDR3 loop reads CASSSVTDTQYF. The CDR3 region has the DNA TGTGCCAGCAGTTCGGTAACAGATACGCAGTATTTT.